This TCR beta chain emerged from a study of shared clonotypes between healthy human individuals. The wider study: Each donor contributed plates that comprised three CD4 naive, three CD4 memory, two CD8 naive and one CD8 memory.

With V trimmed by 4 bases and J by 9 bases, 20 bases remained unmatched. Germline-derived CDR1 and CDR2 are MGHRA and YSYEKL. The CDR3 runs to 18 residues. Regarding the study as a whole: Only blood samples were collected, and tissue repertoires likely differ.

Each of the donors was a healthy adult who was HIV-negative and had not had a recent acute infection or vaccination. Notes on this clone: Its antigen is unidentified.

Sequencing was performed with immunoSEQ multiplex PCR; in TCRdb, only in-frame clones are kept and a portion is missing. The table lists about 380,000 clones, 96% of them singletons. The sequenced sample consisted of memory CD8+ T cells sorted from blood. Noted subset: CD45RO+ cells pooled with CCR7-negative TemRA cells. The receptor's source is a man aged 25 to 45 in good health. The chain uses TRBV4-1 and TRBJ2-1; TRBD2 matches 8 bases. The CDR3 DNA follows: TGCGCCAGCAGCCCCGTAGCGGGAACCGGATACCCAGAGGGTGAGCAGTTCTTC. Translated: CASSPVAGTGYPEGEQFF.